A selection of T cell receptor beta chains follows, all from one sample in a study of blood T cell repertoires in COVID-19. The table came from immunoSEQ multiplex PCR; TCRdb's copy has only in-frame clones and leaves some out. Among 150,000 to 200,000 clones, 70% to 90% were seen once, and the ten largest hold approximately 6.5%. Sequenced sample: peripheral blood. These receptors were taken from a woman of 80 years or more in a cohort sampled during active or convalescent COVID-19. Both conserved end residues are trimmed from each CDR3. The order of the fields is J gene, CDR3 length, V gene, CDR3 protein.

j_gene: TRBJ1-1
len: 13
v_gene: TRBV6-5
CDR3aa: ASSKLMAGSTEAF

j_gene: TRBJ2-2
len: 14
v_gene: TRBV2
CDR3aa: ARTKGGGLTTGELF

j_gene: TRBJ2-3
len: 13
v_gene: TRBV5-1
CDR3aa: ASKVLRGVTDTQY

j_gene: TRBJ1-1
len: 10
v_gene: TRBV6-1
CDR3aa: ASSVAETEAF

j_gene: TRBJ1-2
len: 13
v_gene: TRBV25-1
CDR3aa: ASSDGDRLNYGYT

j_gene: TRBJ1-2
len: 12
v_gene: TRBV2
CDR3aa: ASSGAGGVDGYT

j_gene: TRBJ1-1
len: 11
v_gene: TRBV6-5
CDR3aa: AILRYMNTEAF

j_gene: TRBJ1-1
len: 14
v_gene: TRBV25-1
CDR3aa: ASSEFGQGTGDLAF

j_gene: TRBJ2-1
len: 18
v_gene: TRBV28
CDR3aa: ASTPIQSPGQGALIDEQF

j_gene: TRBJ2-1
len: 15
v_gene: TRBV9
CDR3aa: ASSVRGFTLSYNEQF

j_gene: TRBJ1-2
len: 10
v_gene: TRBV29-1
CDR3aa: SATTAAYGYT

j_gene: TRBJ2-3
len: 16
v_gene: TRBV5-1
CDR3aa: ASSWQARTRGRTDTQY

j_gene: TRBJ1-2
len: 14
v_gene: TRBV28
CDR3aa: ASRPNPQGWGYGYT

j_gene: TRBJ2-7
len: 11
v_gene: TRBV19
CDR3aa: ASSVTGLYEQY

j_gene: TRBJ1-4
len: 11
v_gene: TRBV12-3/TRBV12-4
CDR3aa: ASSDNRDEKLF